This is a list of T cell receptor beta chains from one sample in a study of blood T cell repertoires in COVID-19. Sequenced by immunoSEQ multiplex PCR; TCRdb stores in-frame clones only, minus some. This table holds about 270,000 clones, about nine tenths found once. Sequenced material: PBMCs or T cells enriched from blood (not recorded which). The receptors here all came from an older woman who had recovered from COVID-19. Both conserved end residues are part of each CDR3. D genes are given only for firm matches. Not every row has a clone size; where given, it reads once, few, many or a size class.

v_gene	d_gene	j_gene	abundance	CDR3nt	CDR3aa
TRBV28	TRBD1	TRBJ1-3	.	TGTGCCAGCACCCCGCGCGGGACAGGGAGGGACACCATATATTTT	CASTPRGTGRDTIYF
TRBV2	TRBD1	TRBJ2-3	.	TGTGCCAGCAGTGGACAGGGGGCAGATACGCAGTATTTT	CASSGQGADTQYF
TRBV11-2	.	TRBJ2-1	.	TGTGCCAGCAGCTTTCGCCGGGCGACAGACAATGAGCAGTTCTTC	CASSFRRATDNEQFF
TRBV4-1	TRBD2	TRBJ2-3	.	TGCGCCAGCAGCCAAGTGCTAGCGGGGGGCCCAGATACGCAGTATTTT	CASSQVLAGGPDTQYF
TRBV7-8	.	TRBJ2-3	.	TGTGCCAGCAGCTTCTGGGGACGCTCAAAGGGGGCAGATACGCAGTATTTT	CASSFWGRSKGADTQYF
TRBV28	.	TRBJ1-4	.	TGTGCCAGCAGTTTAATCGCAGTGGAAAAACTGTTTTTT	CASSLIAVEKLFF
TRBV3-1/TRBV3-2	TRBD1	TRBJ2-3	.	TGTGCCAGCAGCTACGGGACAGGGGGGGGAGATACGCAGTATTTT	CASSYGTGGGDTQYF
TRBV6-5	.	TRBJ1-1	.	TGTGCCAGCAGTTTTACCGGGACATTGAACACTGAAGCTTTCTTT	CASSFTGTLNTEAFF
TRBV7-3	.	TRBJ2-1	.	TGTGCCAGCAGCTCTGGGTTAGCGGCCGAGTACAATGAGCAGTTCTTC	CASSSGLAAEYNEQFF
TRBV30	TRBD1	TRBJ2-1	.	TGTGCCTGGACGCCCGGGACAGCCTACAATGAGCAGTTCTTC	CAWTPGTAYNEQFF
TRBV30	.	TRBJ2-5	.	TGTGCCTGGAGTGTACCGGGGATTCAAGAGACCCAGTACTTC	CAWSVPGIQETQYF
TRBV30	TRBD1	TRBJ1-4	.	TGTGCCTGGAGTGTCCTGGCAGGGGGTGAAAAACTGTTTTTT	CAWSVLAGGEKLFF
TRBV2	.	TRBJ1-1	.	TGTGCCAGCATTCAGGGGCCGGGAACTGAAGCTTTCTTT	CASIQGPGTEAFF
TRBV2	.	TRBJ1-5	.	TGTGCCAGCACTAAGGAGGCCCCTAGCAATCAGCCCCAGCATTTT	CASTKEAPSNQPQHF
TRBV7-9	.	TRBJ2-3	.	TGTGCCAGCAGCTCTGGGGGACTGGAGGCAGATACGCAGTATTTT	CASSSGGLEADTQYF
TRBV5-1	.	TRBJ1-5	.	TGCGCCAGCAGTTTCTCAGGGAATAGCAATCAGCCCCAGCATTTT	CASSFSGNSNQPQHF
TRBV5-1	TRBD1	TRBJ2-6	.	TGCGCCAGCAGCAGACAGGGACCTGGGGCCAACGTCCTGACTTTC	CASSRQGPGANVLTF
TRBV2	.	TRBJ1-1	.	TGTGCCAGCCGCTGGGTTCGGGGTAACACTGAAGCTTTCTTT	CASRWVRGNTEAFF
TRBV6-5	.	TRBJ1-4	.	TGTGCCAGCAGTTACGGTCAGGCTACTAATGAAAAACTGTTTTTT	CASSYGQATNEKLFF
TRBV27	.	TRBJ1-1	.	TGTGCCAGCAGGGGGGGAGGGGGTGCTTTCTTT	CASRGGGGAFF
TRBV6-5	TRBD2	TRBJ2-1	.	TGTGCCAGCAGTTACTGGACCGGGGGGAATGAGCAGTTCTTC	CASSYWTGGNEQFF
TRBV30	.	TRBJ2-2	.	TGTGCCTCCGGGAAGGACCGGGAGCTGTTTTTT	CASGKDRELFF
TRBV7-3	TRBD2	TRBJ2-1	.	TGTGCCAGCAGCTTAGACGGGACTAGGTCCGCGGATGAGCAGTTCTTC	CASSLDGTRSADEQFF
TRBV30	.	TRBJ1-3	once	TGTGCCTTTCATTCGAGGAGAAACACCATATATTTT	CAFHSRRNTIYF
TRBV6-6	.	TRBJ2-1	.	TGTGCCAGCAGCCCCGTCCTCAATGAGCAGTTCTTC	CASSPVLNEQFF
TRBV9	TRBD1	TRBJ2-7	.	TGTGCCAGCAGCGTAGCCGGGACAGTCGGGAACGAGCAGTACTTC	CASSVAGTVGNEQYF
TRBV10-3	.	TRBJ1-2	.	TGTGCCATCAATGGACAGTCATTTAACTATGGCTACACCTTC	CAINGQSFNYGYTF
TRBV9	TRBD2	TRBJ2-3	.	TGTGCCAGCAGCGCCGGGACTAGCGGGAGCGGGACAGATACGCAGTATTTT	CASSAGTSGSGTDTQYF
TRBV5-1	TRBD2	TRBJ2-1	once	TGCGCCAGCAGCTTGGTACCCGGGACTAGCGGTAACAATGAGCAGTTCTTC	CASSLVPGTSGNNEQFF
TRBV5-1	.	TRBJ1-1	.	TGCGCCAGCAGCTTGGGGCGGAGGGAAGCTTTCTTT	CASSLGRREAFF
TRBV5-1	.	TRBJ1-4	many	TGCGCCAGCAGCTCGGTTTCAACTAATGAAAAACTGTTTTTT	CASSSVSTNEKLFF
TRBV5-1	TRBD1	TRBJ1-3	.	TGCGCCAGCAGCGCAGACAGGGGGCAAGGAAACACCATATATTTT	CASSADRGQGNTIYF
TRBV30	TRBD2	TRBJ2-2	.	TGTGCCTGGAGAAGGGAGAGCGGGAGGGCCGCCGGGGAGCTGTTTTTT	CAWRRESGRAAGELFF
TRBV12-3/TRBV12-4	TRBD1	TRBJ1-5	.	TGTGCCACCCAGGGGGGCTGGGGTCAGCCCCAGCATTTT	CATQGGWGQPQHF
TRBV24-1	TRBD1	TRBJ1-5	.	TGTGCCACCAGTAAGGGGACAGGGCCTGATCAGCCCCAGCATTTT	CATSKGTGPDQPQHF
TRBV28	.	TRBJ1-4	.	TGTGCCAGCAGTTTAGGCGGTGCAACTAATGAAAAACTGTTTTTT	CASSLGGATNEKLFF
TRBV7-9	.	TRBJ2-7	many	TGTGCCAGCAGCAGCCGAAGACAGAACTACGAGCAGTACTTC	CASSSRRQNYEQYF
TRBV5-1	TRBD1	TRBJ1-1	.	TGCGCCAGCCTCCGGGACACAGGGGGAACTGAAGCTTTCTTT	CASLRDTGGTEAFF
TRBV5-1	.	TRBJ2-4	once	TGCGCCAGCCCGTTGTCCCGACAGGACAAAAACATTCAGTACTTC	CASPLSRQDKNIQYF
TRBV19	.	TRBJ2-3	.	TGTGCCAGTAGAGACCTTGCGGGGCTCGCAGATACGCAGTATTTT	CASRDLAGLADTQYF
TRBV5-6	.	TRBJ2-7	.	TGTGCCAGCAGCTTGGGTCCAGGGTGGTCCTACGAGCAGTACTTC	CASSLGPGWSYEQYF
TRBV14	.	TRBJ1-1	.	TGTGCCAGCAGCCTCTTCAGGGCAAACACTGAAGCTTTCTTT	CASSLFRANTEAFF
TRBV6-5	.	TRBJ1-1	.	TGTGCCAGCAGTTACGATCGGGAGGGAAACACTGAAGCTTTCTTT	CASSYDREGNTEAFF
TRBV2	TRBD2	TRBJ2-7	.	TGTGCCACTAGACCGAGGACTAGCGGGGCCTTTTCTTACGAGCAGTACTTC	CATRPRTSGAFSYEQYF
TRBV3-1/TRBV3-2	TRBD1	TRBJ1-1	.	TGTGCCAGCAGCCGGGGACAGGGGGGTCCGACCTCGAACACTGAAGCTTTCTTT	CASSRGQGGPTSNTEAFF
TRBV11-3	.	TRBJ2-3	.	TGTGCCAGCAGCGGCCCGGGGACGCAGTATTTT	CASSGPGTQYF
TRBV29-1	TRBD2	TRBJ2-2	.	TGCAGCGCCCAAACGGGAGCTAGCGGAAACACCGGGGAGCTGTTTTTT	CSAQTGASGNTGELFF
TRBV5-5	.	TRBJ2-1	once	TGTGCCAGCAGCTTCGGAGACTACAATGAGCAGTTCTTC	CASSFGDYNEQFF
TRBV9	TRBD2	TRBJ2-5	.	TGTGCCAGCAGCGTATCCTGGTCCGGACTAGCGACCCAAGAGACCCAGTACTTC	CASSVSWSGLATQETQYF
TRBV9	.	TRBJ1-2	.	TGTGCCAGCAGCGTAGGTCGTAACTATGGCTACACCTTC	CASSVGRNYGYTF